The present T cell receptor (beta chain) was sequenced within a study of cytomegalovirus exposure and HLA in healthy donors. Researchers ran the PCR with 60 Vbeta and 13 Jbeta primers. TCRdb's table, derived via immunoSEQ multiplex PCR, lists solely in-frame clones and lacks some. The data show approximately 120,000 clones, roughly a tenth seen once. This clone was seen only a few times. V trimming: 0 bases; J trimming: 0 bases; junction bases outside the gene matches: 10. Germline V gene data show CDR1 as SGHNT and CDR2 as YYREEE (reference sequence). The length of the CDR3 is 18 residues. V is TRBV5-4 and J is TRBJ2-7, with 9 bases fitting TRBD2. The sample taken for sequencing was PBMCs. This TCR was sampled from a woman aged 18-29 years in good health and CMV-seropositive. The CDR3 sequence is CASSLAGSGGPSSYEQYF. The DNA of the CDR3 is TGTGCCAGCAGCTTGGCGGGTAGCGGGGGACCCAGCTCCTACGAGCAGTACTTC.